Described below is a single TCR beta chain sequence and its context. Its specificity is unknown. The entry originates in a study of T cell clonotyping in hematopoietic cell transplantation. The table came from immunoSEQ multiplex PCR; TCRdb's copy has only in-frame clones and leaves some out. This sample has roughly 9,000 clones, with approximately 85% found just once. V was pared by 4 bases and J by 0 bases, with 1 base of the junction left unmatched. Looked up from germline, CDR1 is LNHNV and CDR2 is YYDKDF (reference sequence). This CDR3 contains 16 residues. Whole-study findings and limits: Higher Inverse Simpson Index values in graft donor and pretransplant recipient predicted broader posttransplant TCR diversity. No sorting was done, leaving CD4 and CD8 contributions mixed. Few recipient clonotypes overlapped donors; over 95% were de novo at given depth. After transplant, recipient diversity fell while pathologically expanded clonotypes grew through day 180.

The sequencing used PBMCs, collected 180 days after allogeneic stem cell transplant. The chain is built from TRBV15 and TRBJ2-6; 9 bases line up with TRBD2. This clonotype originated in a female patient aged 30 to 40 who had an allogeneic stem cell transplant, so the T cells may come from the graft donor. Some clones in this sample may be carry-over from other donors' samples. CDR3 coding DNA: TGTGCCACCAGCATAGCGGGGGCCTCTGGGGCCAACGTCCTGACTTTC. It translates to CATSIAGASGANVLTF.